The 30 T cell receptor beta chains given below trace back to one sample, sequenced in a study of cytomegalovirus exposure and HLA in healthy donors. PCR was performed using 60 Vbeta and 13 Jbeta primers. Profiled with immunoSEQ multiplex PCR; TCRdb holds only in-frame clones, not every one. Of some 180,000 clones in the sample, 82% are singletons; the top ten hold more than 1.5%. The sample consisted of PBMCs. Source of these receptors: a man aged 35 to 55 in good health and CMV-seronegative.

This chain joins TRBV7-9 and TRBJ2-3; 10 bases are a match to TRBD2. Unmatched junction bases numbered 12, after V lost 3 bases and J lost 15 bases. The CDR3 length is 14 residues. Germline CDR1 is SEHNR and CDR2 is FQNEAQ (reference sequence). CDR3: CASSFAERGGAFYF. The CDR3 DNA is TGTGCCAGCAGCTTTGCGGAGCGGGGGGGGGCCTTCTATTTT.

CDR3 nucleotide sequence: TGTGCCAGCACTATCGGGGGGGCTGGAAACACCATATATTTT. Translated, it gives CASTIGGAGNTIYF. This rearrangement joins TRBV6-5 to TRBJ1-3; a weak D match, TRBD1 (5 bases). The CDR3 spans 14 residues. Trimming cost V 7 bases and J 2 bases, with 12 bases left between them. CDR1 is MNHEY and CDR2 is SVGAGI in the germline V gene.

The V and J genes are TRBV5-1 and TRBJ2-1, with D possibly matching TRBD1 (6 bases). This CDR3 has 14 amino acids. CDR1 and CDR2 from the germline V gene are SGHRS and YFSETQ. Between the trimmed V and J ends, which lost 6 bases and 9 bases, there was a span of 19 bases. This CDR3 is CASKGTTGNGEQFF. The CDR3 DNA is TGCGCCAGCAAGGGGACAACGGGAAATGGTGAGCAGTTCTTC.

V is TRBV6-1 and J is TRBJ2-7, with D maybe TRBD2 (7 bases). Trimming pared 2 bases from V and 3 bases from J, leaving 23 bases between. The CDR3 spans 18 residues. Germline lookup yields CDR1 MNHNS and CDR2 SASEGT. The CDR3 protein is CASSEWGGAISAYYEQYF. The DNA for the CDR3 is TGTGCCAGCAGTGAATGGGGGGGCGCGATTTCGGCCTACTACGAGCAGTACTTC.

The rearrangement links TRBV4-1 to TRBJ2-1; no firm D call. Trimming shortened V by 1 base and J by 3 bases, and 10 bases separated the two germline ends. The CDR3 sequence is 15 residues long. The germline gives CDR1 MGHRA, CDR2 YSYEKL. The CDR3 bases are TGCGCCAGCAGCCAAGTTACTGGCGGCTACAATGAGCAGTTCTTC. Encoded protein: CASSQVTGGYNEQFF.

This chain links TRBV9 with TRBJ2-2; 8 bases agree with TRBD2. V lost 0 bases, J lost 6 bases, and 7 bases stayed unmatched. Germline V gene lookup returns CDR1 SGDLS and CDR2 YYNGEE. The CDR3 has 16 amino acids. Written as DNA, the CDR3 is TGTGCCAGCAGCGTAGCTCGGGGGGGCCTCCCCGGGGAGCTGTTTTTT. Residues: CASSVARGGLPGELFF.

This sequence joins TRBV10-3 and TRBJ2-7, with unresolved D. Germline V gene sequence: CDR1 ENHRY, CDR2 SYGVKD. This CDR3 contains 13 residues. With 0 bases removed from V and 3 bases from J, the gap between germline ends came to 6 bases. The CDR3 reads CAISESPGYEQYF. The DNA for the CDR3 is TGTGCCATCAGTGAGTCGCCAGGCTACGAGCAGTACTTC.

The CDR3 region has the DNA TGTGCCAGCAGCTCGGACATGGTTGGTGGCTACACCTTC. Translated: CASSSDMVGGYTF. The rearrangement links TRBV7-2 to TRBJ1-2; tentatively, D is TRBD1 (5 bases). Per the germline V gene, CDR1 is SGHTA and CDR2 is FQGNSA. Between the trimmed V and J ends, which lost 4 bases and 7 bases, there was a span of 13 bases. CDR3 length: 13 amino acids.

The chain recombines TRBV11-3 with TRBJ1-2, with 7 bases lining up with TRBD1. The CDR3 contains 16 residues. Germline CDR1 is SGHNT and CDR2 is YENEEA. J gave up 4 bases and V 5 bases, and 13 bases lay outside the gene matches. This chain's CDR3 is CASSRAIVTGAYGYTF. CDR3 sequence (DNA): TGTGCCAGCAGCCGAGCAATAGTTACAGGGGCCTATGGCTACACCTTC.

This chain uses TRBV19 with TRBJ1-1, with D tentatively TRBD1 (6 bases). In germline, CDR1 is LNHDA, CDR2 SQIVND (reference sequence). The CDR3 spans 13 residues. V dropped 3 bases and J dropped 5 bases, with 10 bases sitting between them. CDR3 coding DNA: TGTGCCAGTAGTATGGTCCAGGGGACTGAAGCTTTCTTT. As protein: CASSMVQGTEAFF.

The V and J genes are TRBV2 and TRBJ1-6, with D unresolved. Per the germline V gene, CDR1 is SNHLY and CDR2 is FYNNEI. CDR3 length: 12 residues. V was cut by 9 bases and J by 5 bases, with 8 bases left in between. CDR3: CASTENNSPLHF. The CDR3 nucleotides are TGTGCCAGTACGGAGAATAATTCACCCCTCCACTTT.

The chain has TRBV2 and TRBJ1-1; D is undetermined. Trimming left V 3 bases short and J 7 bases short, with 12 bases between. Germline values: CDR1 SNHLY, CDR2 FYNNEI. The CDR3 consists of 13 residues. CDR3 residues: CASSDQAIGEAFF. CDR3 DNA sequence: TGTGCCAGCAGTGACCAGGCAATCGGTGAAGCTTTCTTT.

This clone has just a few counts. The V gene is TRBV21-1, the J gene TRBJ1-6; the D segment call TRBD1 is taken from the table without a DNA check. TRBV21-1 is designated a pseudogene. The CDR3 is made up of 16 amino acids. CDR3 loop: CASSKGLTGENSPLHF. In nucleotides, the CDR3 is TGTGCCAGCAGCAAGGGGCTGACAGGGGAAAATTCACCCCTCCACTTT.

In its sample, this clone was seen once. The chain recombines TRBV28 with TRBJ2-2, with a possible D match to TRBD1 (6 bases). The V gene's germline CDR1 is MDHEN and CDR2 SYDVKM. The CDR3 has 15 residues. Trimming cost V 8 bases and J 5 bases, with 18 bases left between them. The CDR3: CASDRTARFTGELFF. For the CDR3, the DNA is TGTGCCAGCGATAGGACAGCCCGATTTACCGGGGAGCTGTTTTTT.

The V gene is TRBV6-4, the J gene TRBJ2-1, with a weak D call TRBD2 (7 bases). The V gene lost 0 bases and the J gene lost 4 bases, with 19 bases spanning the gap. This CDR3 comprises 18 residues. Germline assignment: CDR1 MRHNA and CDR2 SNTAGT. DNA of the CDR3: TGTGCCAGCAGTGACTCGGGTCGGGGGGCTAAAGGGTACAATGAGCAGTTCTTC. It translates to CASSDSGRGAKGYNEQFF.

The V and J genes are TRBV27 and TRBJ1-5; D gene unclear. Germline CDR1 is MNHEY and CDR2 is SMNVEV (reference sequence). With 6 bases removed from V and 4 bases from J, the gap between germline ends came to 19 bases. The CDR3 contains 16 residues. The CDR3 nucleotides read TGTGCCAGCAGACCTAGTCCCTCTACCTTGAATCAGCCCCAGCATTTT. It translates to CASRPSPSTLNQPQHF.

This rearrangement joins TRBV2 to TRBJ1-5; 8 positions agree with TRBD1. Germline lookup yields CDR1 SNHLY and CDR2 FYNNEI. This CDR3 is built from 15 residues. The J segment lost 6 bases and the V segment lost 6 bases, leaving 10 bases of the junction unmatched. CDR3: CASRFQGAEGQPQHF. The CDR3, as DNA: TGTGCCAGCAGATTTCAGGGGGCGGAGGGTCAGCCCCAGCATTTT.

The chain links TRBV28 to TRBJ2-7, with TRBD1 matching over 8 bases. The V gene's germline CDR1 is MDHEN and CDR2 SYDVKM. This CDR3 has 14 residues. The ends lost 7 bases at V and 3 bases at J; junction bases unmatched: 8. This chain's CDR3 is CASNFRGRNYEQYF. CDR3 nucleotide sequence: TGTGCCAGCAATTTCAGGGGGCGAAACTACGAGCAGTACTTC.

The rearrangement uses TRBV18 and TRBJ1-2; TRBD1 aligns across 8 bases. V was pared by 8 bases and J by 8 bases, with 4 bases of the junction left unmatched. This CDR3 spans 11 amino acids. Germline lookup yields CDR1 KGHSH and CDR2 LQKENI. The CDR3 DNA follows: TGTGCCAGCCGACAGGGGAAGGGCTACACCTTC. This codes for CASRQGKGYTF.

The chain joins TRBV6-5 to TRBJ2-7; possibly TRBD1 for D (6 bases). CDR1 is MNHEY and CDR2 is SVGAGI in the germline V gene. Trimming cost V 0 bases and J 3 bases, with 9 bases left between them. CDR3 length equals 14 residues. CDR3 loop: CASSYSQGIYEQYF. In nucleotides, the CDR3 is TGTGCCAGCAGTTACTCCCAGGGGATCTACGAGCAGTACTTC.

This clone was found a few times. This chain joins TRBV9 and TRBJ1-4; the match to TRBD1 covers 10 bases. The CDR3 spans 17 residues. The ends lost 1 base at V and 4 bases at J; junction bases unmatched: 7. The germline gives CDR1 SGDLS, CDR2 YYNGEE. CDR3 coding DNA: TGTGCCAGCAGCGTAAGGGACAGGGGAGGTGGTAATGAAAAACTGTTTTTT. It encodes CASSVRDRGGGNEKLFF.

The chain recombines TRBV6-5 with TRBJ2-7, with D possibly being TRBD1 (6 bases). The CDR3 has 15 amino acids. From germline, CDR1 is MNHEY and CDR2 SVGAGI. V was pared by 0 bases and J by 3 bases, with 12 bases between. CDR3 sequence reads: CASSYSSRGFYEQYF. CDR3 DNA: TGTGCCAGCAGTTACTCGAGCAGGGGCTTCTACGAGCAGTACTTC.

The chain has TRBV29-1 and TRBJ1-3; D is undetermined. This CDR3 comprises 13 residues. The germline V gene encodes CDR1 SQVTM and CDR2 ANQGSEA. Trimming stripped 6 bases from V and 0 bases from J, with 9 bases between. CDR3 bases: TGCAGCGTGCAACCGAGCTCTGGAAACACCATATATTTT. Its translation: CSVQPSSGNTIYF.

CDR3 coding DNA: TGTGCCAGCAGCTTAGCAAGGGGAAACAATCAGCCCCAGCATTTT. As protein: CASSLARGNNQPQHF. The rearrangement links TRBV7-9 to TRBJ1-5, with D possibly TRBD1 on 5 matching bases. With 0 bases removed from V and 3 bases from J, the gap between germline ends came to 9 bases. The germline gives CDR1 SEHNR, CDR2 FQNEAQ (reference sequence). The CDR3 extends over 15 amino acids. Together with reference TRBV7-9 and TRBJ1-5, the CDR3 gives the full variable domain: DTGVSQNPRHKITKRGQNVTFRCDPISEHNRLYWYRQTLGQGPEFLTYFQNEAQLEKSRLLSDRFSAERPKGSFSTLEIQRTEQGDSAMYLCASSLARGNNQPQHFGDGTRLSIL.

The sample holds a few counts of this clone. The chain couples TRBV6-5 to TRBJ2-2; D gene uncertain. This CDR3 has 15 amino acids. Germline CDR1 MNHEY, CDR2 SVGAGI. V lost 4 bases to trimming and J lost 2 bases, with 11 bases between them. The CDR3 sequence: CASSFTASNTGELFF. CDR3 in DNA: TGTGCCAGCAGTTTCACTGCCTCCAACACCGGGGAGCTGTTTTTT.

V and J are TRBV5-6 and TRBJ2-1; D gene unclear. Trimming stripped 4 bases from V and 9 bases from J, with 17 bases between. CDR3 length: 14 amino acids. Germline CDR1 SGHDT, CDR2 YYEEEE. The DNA of the CDR3 is TGTGCCAGCAGCGAACCTTTCCCCCCCGGTGAGCAGTTCTTC. Translating gives CASSEPFPPGEQFF.

The genes are TRBV2 and TRBJ2-1, with D possibly being TRBD2 (7 bases). The CDR3 has 14 amino acids. V gave up 8 bases and J gave up 7 bases, with 18 bases separating them. The germline gives CDR1 SNHLY, CDR2 FYNNEI. CDR3 sequence (DNA): TGTGCCAGCTGTATTGTCGCGGGGGCGAATGAGCAGTTCTTC. Its protein is CASCIVAGANEQFF. The full variable domain, its missing parts supplied by reference TRBV2 and TRBJ2-1, is EPEVTQTPSHQVTQMGQEVILRCVPISNHLYFYWYRQILGQKVEFLVSFYNNEISEKSEIFDDQFSVERPDGSNFTLKIRSTKLEDSAMYFCASCIVAGANEQFFGPGTRLTVL.

CDR3 in DNA: TGTGCCAGTAGTATACGACCCTCAGGAGGGGAGACCCAGTACTTC. Its protein product is CASSIRPSGGETQYF. V usage is TRBV19 and J usage is TRBJ2-5; perhaps TRBD2 as D (6 bases). Germline CDR1 and CDR2: LNHDA and SQIVND (reference sequence). This CDR3 has 15 residues. Trimming cost V 2 bases and J 5 bases, with 15 bases left between them.

The rearrangement links TRBV5-1 to TRBJ2-5, with 9 bases identical to TRBD2. CDR1 is SGHRS and CDR2 is YFSETQ in the germline V gene. Losses at the gene ends were 0 bases for V and 4 bases for J; bases not matched to a gene: 4. CDR3 length: 15 amino acids. The CDR3 loop reads CASSLEGSGGETQYF. DNA for the CDR3: TGCGCCAGCAGCTTGGAAGGTAGCGGGGGAGAGACCCAGTACTTC.

In this sample, this clone turned up a few times. The rearrangement joins TRBV29-1 to TRBJ2-5, with 8 bases fitting TRBD2. The trim removed 5 bases at V and 5 bases at J, leaving 7 bases unmatched. CDR1 is SQVTM and CDR2 is ANQGSEA in the germline V gene. The CDR3 covers 13 residues. The CDR3 DNA is TGCAGCGTTATAGGGGCGGGAGGCGAGACCCAGTACTTC. Protein sequence: CSVIGAGGETQYF. Full variable domain (rest looked up from reference TRBV29-1 and TRBJ2-5): SAVISQKPSRDICQRGTSLTIQCQVDSQVTMMFWYRQQPGQSLTLIATANQGSEATYESGFVIDKFPISRPNLTFSTLTVSNMSPEDSSIYLCSVIGAGGETQYFGPGTRLLVL.